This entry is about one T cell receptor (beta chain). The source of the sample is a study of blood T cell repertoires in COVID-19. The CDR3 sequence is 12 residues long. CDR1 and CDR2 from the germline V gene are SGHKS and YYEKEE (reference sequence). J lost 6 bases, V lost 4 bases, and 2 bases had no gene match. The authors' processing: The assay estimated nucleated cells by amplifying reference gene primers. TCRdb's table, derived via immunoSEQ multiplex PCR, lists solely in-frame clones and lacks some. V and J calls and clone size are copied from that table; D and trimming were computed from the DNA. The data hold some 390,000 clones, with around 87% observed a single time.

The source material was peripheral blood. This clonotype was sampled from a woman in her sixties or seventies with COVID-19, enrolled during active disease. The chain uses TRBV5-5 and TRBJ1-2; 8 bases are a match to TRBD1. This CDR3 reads CASSGQGNGYTF. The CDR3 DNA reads TGTGCCAGCAGCGGACAGGGTAATGGCTACACCTTC. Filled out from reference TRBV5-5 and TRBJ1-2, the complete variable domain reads DAGVTQSPTHLIKTRGQQVTLRCSPISGHKSVSWYQQVLGQGPQFIFQYYEKEERGRGNFPDRFSARQFPNYSSELNVNALLLGDSALYLCASSGQGNGYTFGSGTRLTVV.